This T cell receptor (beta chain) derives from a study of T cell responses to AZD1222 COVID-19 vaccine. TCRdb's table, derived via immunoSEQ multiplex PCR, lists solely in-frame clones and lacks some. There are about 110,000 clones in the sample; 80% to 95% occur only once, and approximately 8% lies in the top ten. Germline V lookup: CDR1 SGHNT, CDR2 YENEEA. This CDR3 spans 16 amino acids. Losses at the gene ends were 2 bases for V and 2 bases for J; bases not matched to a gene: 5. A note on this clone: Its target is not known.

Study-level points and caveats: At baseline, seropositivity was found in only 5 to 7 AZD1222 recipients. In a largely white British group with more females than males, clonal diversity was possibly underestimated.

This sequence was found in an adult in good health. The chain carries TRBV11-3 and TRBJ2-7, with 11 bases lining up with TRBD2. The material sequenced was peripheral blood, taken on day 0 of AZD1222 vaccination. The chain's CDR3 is CASSLRTSGSAYEQYF. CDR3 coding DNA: TGTGCCAGCAGCTTAAGGACTAGCGGGTCAGCCTACGAGCAGTACTTC.